Listed below are T cell receptor beta chains from one sample, sequenced in a study of T cell repertoires in cytomegalovirus infection. TCRdb analysed the reads with MiXCR anew, one entry per CDR3 protein. The sample holds about 770,000 distinct CDR3 sequences, under 35% seen once. Their specific antigens are unknown. This specimen consisted of cultured CD8+ T cells from PBMCs, obtained from culture after CMV antigen stimulation. These receptors originate from a human donor in good health (CMV status not recorded). Some clones in this sample may be carry-over from other donors' samples. Each CDR3 is given with its conserved first and last residue. D genes are given only for firm matches. Some rows have no size entry. The others give once, few or many, or a class for an expanded clone.

abundance,v_gene,d_gene,j_gene,CDR3aa,CDR3nt
NA,TRBV24-1,NA,TRBJ2-3,CATSDLSPDIDTQYF,TGTGCCACCAGTGATTTATCCCCTGACATAGATACGCAGTATTTT
NA,TRBV7-3,NA,TRBJ2-2,CASSRFTGELFF,TGTGCCAGCAGCCGATTCACCGGGGAGCTGTTTTTT
NA,TRBV12-3/TRBV12-4,NA,TRBJ2-5,CASSRGFEETQYF,TGTGCCAGCAGTCGGGGCTTTGAAGAGACCCAGTACTTC
many,TRBV7-8,TRBD1,TRBJ1-6,CASSLPLWKEDRGGRTPLHF,TGTGCCAGCAGCTTACCTCTTTGGAAAGAGGACAGGGGGGGAAGGACACCCCTCCACTTT
NA,TRBV3-1,NA,TRBJ1-1,CASSQEAGYTEAFF,TGTGCCAGCAGCCAAGAGGCAGGTTACACTGAAGCTTTCTTT
NA,TRBV19,NA,TRBJ1-5,CASSDWPQGRASNQPQHF,TGTGCCAGTAGTGACTGGCCCCAGGGGCGTGCGAGCAATCAGCCCCAGCATTTT
NA,TRBV6-5,NA,TRBJ2-7,CASSPLGVGYEQYF,TGTGCCAGCAGTCCGCTCGGGGTAGGCTACGAGCAGTACTTC
NA,TRBV28,NA,TRBJ2-7,CASSLGEQLPSYEQYF,TGTGCCAGCAGTTTAGGGGAACAGCTCCCGTCCTACGAGCAGTACTTC
NA,TRBV7-9,TRBD2,TRBJ2-1,CASSLAGGLAGNEQFF,TGTGCCAGCAGCTTAGCGGGGGGACTAGCGGGTAATGAGCAGTTCTTC
NA,TRBV27,NA,TRBJ1-1,CASTFGLRAFF,TGTGCCAGCACCTTCGGTTTGAGGGCTTTCTTT
NA,TRBV28,NA,TRBJ1-5,CASSPLRTVNSNQPQHF,TGTGCCAGCAGTCCACTGAGGACAGTTAATAGCAATCAGCCCCAGCATTTT
NA,TRBV7-8,TRBD1,TRBJ2-7,CASSLRQGVEQYF,TGTGCCAGCAGCTTAAGACAGGGAGTCGAGCAGTACTTC
once,TRBV6-1,NA,TRBJ1-1,CASSLTQGLGTEAFF,TGTGCCAGCAGCCTTACACAGGGTTTAGGCACTGAAGCTTTCTTT
NA,TRBV6-5,NA,TRBJ2-7,CASSEGQTLKQYF,TGTGCCAGCAGTGAAGGACAGACCTTGAAGCAGTACTTC
few,TRBV27,NA,TRBJ1-6,CASKFSSYNSPLHF,TGTGCCAGCAAGTTTAGCTCCTATAATTCACCCCTCCACTTT
NA,TRBV28,NA,TRBJ1-2,CASSFLPTNYGYTF,TGTGCCAGCAGTTTCCTTCCAACTAACTATGGCTACACCTTC
NA,TRBV7-3,NA,TRBJ1-2,CASSPEGSPNYGYTF,TGTGCCAGCAGCCCCGAGGGCAGCCCTAACTATGGCTACACCTTC
NA,TRBV4-1,TRBD2,TRBJ2-5,CASSQEEAGGMYQETQYF,TGCGCCAGCAGCCAAGAAGAAGCGGGGGGGATGTACCAAGAGACCCAGTACTTC
NA,TRBV2,NA,TRBJ1-2,CASSEAVRDSRNYGYTF,TGTGCCAGCAGTGAAGCGGTCAGGGATAGTAGGAACTATGGCTACACCTTC
few,TRBV4-1,NA,TRBJ2-3,CASSQDLGGPDTQYF,TGCGCCAGCAGCCAAGATCTCGGGGGCCCAGATACGCAGTATTTT
NA,TRBV19,TRBD1,TRBJ2-1,CASSTGGWNEQFF,TGTGCCAGTTCGACAGGGGGCTGGAATGAGCAGTTCTTC
once,TRBV5-4,NA,TRBJ1-1,CASSPGREESTEAFF,TGTGCCAGCAGCCCCGGCAGGGAGGAGAGCACTGAAGCTTTCTTT
few,TRBV4-2,TRBD1,TRBJ2-4,CASSQGQGTDIQYF,TGTGCCAGCAGCCAGGGACAGGGTACGGACATTCAGTACTTC
few,TRBV6-5,TRBD1,TRBJ1-3,CASRTGGSGNTIYF,TGTGCCAGCAGAACAGGGGGCTCTGGAAACACCATATATTTT
many,TRBV7-9,TRBD2,TRBJ2-3,CASSRSSGYTDTQYF,TGTGCCAGCAGCCGCTCTAGCGGATACACAGATACGCAGTATTTT
NA,TRBV27,TRBD1,TRBJ1-1,CASSLWTGRDTEAFF,TGTGCCAGCAGTTTATGGACAGGGAGGGACACTGAAGCTTTCTTT
few,TRBV7-9,TRBD1,TRBJ1-6,CASTTGGQGALSPLHF,TGTGCCAGCACCACCGGGGGACAGGGGGCGCTTTCACCCCTCCACTTT
NA,TRBV11-2,NA,TRBJ2-1,CASSSPEGPSSYNEQFF,TGTGCCAGCAGCTCCCCCGAGGGGCCGAGCTCCTACAATGAGCAGTTCTTC
NA,TRBV5-5,NA,TRBJ1-3,CASSFDPLLYSGNTIYF,TGTGCCAGCAGCTTCGACCCGTTACTATACTCTGGAAACACCATATATTTT
NA,TRBV10-2,TRBD1,TRBJ1-5,CASTPSRGVNQPQHF,TGCGCCAGCACCCCTAGCAGGGGGGTGAATCAGCCCCAGCATTTT
NA,TRBV2,NA,TRBJ2-3,CASSARITDTQYF,TGTGCCAGCAGTGCACGGATCACAGATACGCAGTATTTT
few,TRBV4-3,NA,TRBJ2-2,CASSPSGLGTGELFF,TGCGCCAGCAGCCCTTCTGGACTGGGGACCGGGGAGCTGTTTTTT
NA,TRBV7-6,NA,TRBJ1-3,CASSQTPLTGNTIYF,TGTGCCAGCAGCCAGACCCCCTTGACTGGAAACACCATATATTTT
few,TRBV29-1,TRBD1,TRBJ1-2,CSVWTGQGGYTF,TGCAGCGTTTGGACAGGGCAGGGTGGCTACACCTTC
NA,TRBV19,NA,TRBJ2-2,CASSALGGPGELFF,TGTGCCAGTAGTGCCCTAGGAGGCCCCGGGGAGCTGTTTTTT
few,TRBV7-8,NA,TRBJ2-6,CASSGQGDFSGANVLTF,TGTGCCAGCAGCGGGCAGGGGGACTTTTCTGGGGCCAACGTCCTGACTTTC
NA,TRBV12-3/TRBV12-4,TRBD1,TRBJ2-1,CASSLDRDAYNEQFF,TGTGCCAGCAGCTTGGACAGGGACGCTTACAATGAGCAGTTCTTC
few,TRBV27,NA,TRBJ2-3,CASSPIGVEATDTQYF,TGTGCCAGCAGTCCCATCGGGGTCGAGGCCACAGATACGCAGTATTTT
NA,TRBV4-3,TRBD2,TRBJ2-3,CASSQDRASGGTDTQYF,TGCGCCAGCAGCCAAGATCGGGCTAGCGGGGGAACAGATACGCAGTATTTT
NA,TRBV6-6,TRBD2,TRBJ2-5,CASSRGGTTSGPQETQYF,TGTGCCAGCAGCCGGGGGGGTACTACTAGCGGTCCCCAAGAGACCCAGTACTTC
NA,TRBV4-2,NA,TRBJ2-1,CASSQDSYDRSYNEQFF,TGTGCCAGCAGCCAAGACAGTTATGATAGGTCCTACAATGAGCAGTTCTTC
NA,TRBV12-3/TRBV12-4,TRBD2,TRBJ2-3,CASSLSIGGAEDDTQYF,TGTGCCAGCAGTCTAAGTATCGGGGGGGCCGAAGACGATACGCAGTATTTT
few,TRBV6-1,NA,TRBJ1-5,CASSSRMPQHF,TGTGCCAGCAGTTCCCGAATGCCCCAGCATTTT
few,TRBV12-3/TRBV12-4,TRBD1,TRBJ1-5,CASSLETGSSNQPQHF,TGTGCCAGCAGTCTCGAGACAGGGAGTAGCAATCAGCCCCAGCATTTT
NA,TRBV7-6,TRBD2,TRBJ2-5,CASSFILAGRIPAETQYF,TGTGCCAGCAGCTTCATTCTAGCGGGGCGCATCCCCGCTGAGACCCAGTACTTC
NA,TRBV6-2/TRBV6-3,NA,TRBJ2-2,CASKILPLDLNTGELFF,TGTGCCAGTAAAATCCTCCCGCTCGACCTGAACACCGGGGAGCTGTTTTTT
NA,TRBV18,NA,TRBJ1-1,CASSPQDSQTTTEAFF,TGTGCCAGCTCACCACAGGACAGCCAAACGACCACTGAAGCTTTCTTT
NA,TRBV5-4,TRBD1,TRBJ2-1,CASSPRVPTGFDNEQFF,TGTGCCAGCAGCCCGCGGGTTCCGACAGGGTTTGACAATGAGCAGTTCTTC
NA,TRBV20-1,TRBD1,TRBJ2-3,CSARDRDRALLSTQYF,TGCAGTGCTAGAGATCGGGACAGGGCCCTCCTCAGTACGCAGTATTTT
many,TRBV7-6,TRBD1,TRBJ1-2,CASSLGGSGTGGYTF,TGTGCCAGCAGCTTAGGGGGTTCCGGGACAGGTGGCTACACCTTC
few,TRBV6-6,TRBD1,TRBJ1-3,CASTGWTGSPGNTIYF,TGTGCCAGCACGGGGTGGACAGGCTCACCTGGAAACACCATATATTTT
many,TRBV7-2,TRBD2,TRBJ2-3,CASERTSGGFTDTQYF,TGTGCCAGCGAAAGGACTAGCGGGGGGTTCACAGATACGCAGTATTTT